Here is one T cell receptor (beta chain) with its context. This sample was included in a study of blood T cell repertoires in COVID-19. Whole-study context: Material from acute and convalescent COVID-19 was sourced from the United States, Italy and Spain.

Germline V lookup: CDR1 MGHRA, CDR2 YSYEKL. V shed 4 bases, J shed 8 bases, and the junction held 5 bases outside the gene matches. CDR3 length: 15 residues. In the original processing: Nucleated cell counts were estimated from reference gene primer amplification. The data were produced by immunoSEQ multiplex PCR, yet TCRdb's version contains in-frame clones alone and is incomplete. That table gives V, J and clone size, and the DNA gave D and trimming. The sample holds about half a million clones, over 75% seen once. This clonotype originated in a human donor in a cohort sampled during active COVID-19. This chain connects TRBV4-1 to TRBJ2-1; TRBD2 matches 13 bases. Sequenced: peripheral blood. Here the CDR3 reads CASSPTSGRSHEQFF. In DNA form, the CDR3 reads TGCGCCAGCAGCCCGACTAGCGGGAGGTCCCATGAGCAGTTCTTC.